This T cell receptor beta chain was sequenced in a study of cytomegalovirus exposure and HLA in healthy donors. Sequencing was performed with immunoSEQ multiplex PCR; in TCRdb, only in-frame clones are kept and a portion is missing. The sample holds around 400,000 clones; 86% are singletons and the top ten take about 0.8%. Sequenced: PBMCs. This TCR was sampled from a woman younger than 35 in good health and CMV-seronegative.

The CDR3 sequence: CASSPVSRGLETQYF. The CDR3 DNA follows: TGTGCCAGCTCACCAGTGAGTAGGGGGTTGGAGACCCAGTACTTC. This rearrangement joins TRBV18 to TRBJ2-5, with a weak D call TRBD1 (6 bases). CDR3 size: 15 residues. Trimming took off 2 bases at V and 5 bases at J, with 15 bases between the two ends. Germline-derived CDR1 and CDR2 are KGHSH and LQKENI.